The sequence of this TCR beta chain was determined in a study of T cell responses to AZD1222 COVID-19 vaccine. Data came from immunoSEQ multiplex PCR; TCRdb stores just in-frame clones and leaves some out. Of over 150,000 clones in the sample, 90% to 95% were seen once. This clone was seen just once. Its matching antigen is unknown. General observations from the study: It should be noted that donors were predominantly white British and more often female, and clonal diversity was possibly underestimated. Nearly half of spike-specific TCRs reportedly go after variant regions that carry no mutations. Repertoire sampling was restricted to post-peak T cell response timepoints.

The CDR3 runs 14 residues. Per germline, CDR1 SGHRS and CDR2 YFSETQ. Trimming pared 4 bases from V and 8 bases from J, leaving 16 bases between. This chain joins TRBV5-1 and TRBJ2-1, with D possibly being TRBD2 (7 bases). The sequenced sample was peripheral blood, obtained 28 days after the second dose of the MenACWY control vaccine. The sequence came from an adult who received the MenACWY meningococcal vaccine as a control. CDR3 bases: TGCGCCAGCAGCGCTGCGCGGGGGCACTATGAGCAGTTCTTC. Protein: CASSAARGHYEQFF.